This T cell receptor (beta chain) was captured in a study of blood T cell repertoires in COVID-19. Study-wide background: T cells, B-cell-depleted T cells, or PBMCs provided the cDNA or gDNA that served as material.

Germline V gene data show CDR1 as LNHNV and CDR2 as YYDKDF (reference sequence). The CDR3 length is 15 residues. Between the trimmed V and J ends, which lost 0 bases and 3 bases, there was a span of 11 bases. In the authors' workflow: Amplification from reference gene primers served as the basis for estimated nucleated cell counts. Sequencing used immunoSEQ multiplex PCR; TCRdb keeps in-frame clones, though not all of them. Clonal size and the V and J genes are those of that table, whereas D and trimming came from the DNA. The sample holds 90,000 to 120,000 clones, roughly 92% seen once. This TCR was sampled from a man between 65 and 79 years old with acute or convalescent COVID-19. The chain employs TRBV15 and TRBJ1-2; maybe TRBD1 (6 bases). The sequenced sample consisted of peripheral blood. CDR3 amino acids: CATSREYGTHYGYTF. The CDR3 coding sequence is TGTGCCACCAGCAGAGAGTATGGGACACACTATGGCTACACCTTC.